The 29 T cell receptor beta chains given below trace back to one sample, sequenced in a study of blood T cell repertoires in COVID-19. TCRdb's table, derived via immunoSEQ multiplex PCR, lists solely in-frame clones and lacks some. Seen here are under 300,000 clones, around nine tenths observed once, and the top ten hold 2.1%. The sample comprised peripheral blood. The receptors originated from a woman between 40 and 55 years old who had recovered from COVID-19.

The chain has TRBV4-3 and TRBJ2-6; D is possibly TRBD1 (6 bases). The CDR3 extends over 17 amino acids. Per germline, CDR1 LGHNA and CDR2 YSLEER. V lost 0 bases, J lost 4 bases, and 13 bases lay in between. This chain's CDR3 is CASSQDLGGTGANVLTF. The CDR3 coding sequence is TGCGCCAGCAGCCAAGATCTAGGGGGAACCGGGGCCAACGTCCTGACTTTC.

A word on this clone: The sample has other DNA sequences that encode this CDR3 too. The V gene is TRBV7-2, the J gene TRBJ2-7; D is unclear. Trimming stripped 5 bases from V and 1 base from J, with 3 bases between. This CDR3 has 11 residues. Germline CDR1 is SGHTA and CDR2 is FQGNSA. In DNA, the CDR3 is TGTGCCAGCAGCCTATCCTACGAGCAGTACTTC. Encoded protein: CASSLSYEQYF. Full variable domain (remainder filled in from reference TRBV7-2 and TRBJ2-7): GAGVSQSPSNKVTEKGKDVELRCDPISGHTALYWYRQSLGQGLEFLIYFQGNSAPDKSGLPSDRFSAERTGGSVSTLTIQRTQQEDSAVYLCASSLSYEQYFGPGTRLTVT.

V and J are TRBV19 and TRBJ2-1; 10 bases line up with TRBD2. The CDR3 contains 13 residues. Looked up from germline, CDR1 is LNHDA and CDR2 is SQIVND (reference sequence). V trimming: 8 bases; J trimming: 7 bases; junction bases outside the gene matches: 5. DNA for the CDR3: TGTGCCAGTGGGACTAGCGTCAGGAATGAGCAGTTCTTC. This gives the protein CASGTSVRNEQFF. The full variable domain, in which reference TRBV19 and TRBJ2-1 provide the parts outside the CDR3, is DGGITQSPKYLFRKEGQNVTLSCEQNLNHDAMYWYRQDPGQGLRLIYYSQIVNDFQKGDIAEGYSVSREKKESFPLTVTSAQKNPTAFYLCASGTSVRNEQFFGPGTRLTVL.

The chain couples TRBV27 to TRBJ2-1, with 9 bases matching TRBD2. Germline CDR1 is MNHEY and CDR2 is SMNVEV (reference sequence). Unmatched junction bases numbered 10, after V lost 5 bases and J lost 5 bases. The CDR3 has 16 residues. In nucleotides, the CDR3 is TGTGCCAGCAGTCCGACCGGGACTAGCCGTCACAATGAGCAGTTCTTC. It translates to CASSPTGTSRHNEQFF.

The CDR3 sequence is CSVRVTGELFF. CDR3 coding DNA: TGCAGCGTTCGGGTAACCGGGGAGCTGTTTTTT. The chain employs TRBV29-1 and TRBJ2-2; D gene ambiguous. Germline CDR1 reads SQVTM; CDR2 reads ANQGSEA. The V end lost 5 bases, the J end lost 5 bases, and 6 bases lay between the germline ends. This CDR3 contains 11 residues.

V is TRBV7-3 and J is TRBJ2-3; 13 nucleotides agree with TRBD2. This CDR3 is built from 16 residues. Trimming at V came to 2 bases and at J to 2 bases, leaving 1 base not matched to a gene. Germline CDR1 reads SGHTA; CDR2 reads FQGTGA. The CDR3 reads CASSLGTSGATDTQYF. In nucleotides, the CDR3 is TGTGCCAGCAGCTTAGGGACTAGCGGGGCCACAGATACGCAGTATTTT.

In this sample, this clone turned up a few times. The rearrangement links TRBV15 to TRBJ1-1; D perhaps matches TRBD1 (6 bases). V was pared by 7 bases and J by 0 bases, with 12 bases between. CDR1 is LNHNV, CDR2 YYDKDF, per germline (reference sequence). CDR3 length equals 14 residues. The chain's CDR3 is CATKSTGVNTEAFF. As DNA, the CDR3 is TGTGCCACCAAGTCGACAGGCGTGAACACTGAAGCTTTCTTT.

V gene TRBV9 combines with J gene TRBJ1-1; TRBD1 agrees at 7 bases. The germline CDR1 and CDR2 sequences are SGDLS and YYNGEE. The CDR3 is made up of 15 amino acids. With V trimmed by 3 bases and J by 0 bases, 5 bases remained unmatched. CDR3 sequence: CASSAQGGLNTEAFF. The CDR3 DNA follows: TGTGCCAGCAGCGCCCAAGGGGGCTTGAACACTGAAGCTTTCTTT.

The chain recombines TRBV9 with TRBJ2-7; TRBD2 might be the D (5 bases). CDR1 and CDR2 (germline): SGDLS, YYNGEE. This CDR3 has 13 residues. Trimming removed 1 base at V and 6 bases at J, with 11 bases between. The CDR3 sequence is CASSVYPAGEQYF. In DNA, the CDR3 is TGTGCCAGCAGCGTATATCCTGCGGGCGAGCAGTACTTC. The full variable domain, with the rest looked up from reference TRBV9 and TRBJ2-7, is DSGVTQTPKHLITATGQRVTLRCSPRSGDLSVYWYQQSLDQGLQFLIQYYNGEERAKGNILERFSAQQFPDLHSELNLSSLELGDSALYFCASSVYPAGEQYFGPGTRLTVT.

V gene TRBV4-1 combines with J gene TRBJ2-1; 8 nucleotides match TRBD2. V shed 4 bases, J shed 0 bases, and the junction held 5 bases outside the gene matches. This CDR3 comprises 16 residues. Germline assignment: CDR1 MGHRA and CDR2 YSYEKL. For the CDR3, the DNA is TGCGCCAGCAGCCCCAAACGGGGGGGCTCCTACAATGAGCAGTTCTTC. As protein: CASSPKRGGSYNEQFF.

This chain connects TRBV13 to TRBJ2-3, with 14 nucleotides matching TRBD2. The CDR3 spans 18 residues. The germline gives CDR1 PRHDT, CDR2 FYEKMQ (reference sequence). V lost 1 base and J lost 1; bases outside the gene matches: 4. The CDR3 DNA is TGTGCCAGCAGCTTAGCGGGACTAGCGGGAGCTGGCACAGATACGCAGTATTTT. This translates into CASSLAGLAGAGTDTQYF.

CDR3 sequence: CAWSLYNEQFF. CDR3 coding DNA: TGTGCCTGGTCTCTTTACAATGAGCAGTTCTTC. The chain employs TRBV30 and TRBJ2-1; D gene uncertain. Per the germline V gene, CDR1 is GTSNPN and CDR2 is SVGIG (reference sequence). The CDR3 spans 11 residues. V gave up 5 bases and J gave up 4 bases, with 6 bases separating them. The whole variable domain, filled in from reference TRBV30 and TRBJ2-1, reads SQTIHQWPATLVQPVGSPLSLECTVEGTSNPNLYWYRQAAGRGLQLLFYSVGIGQISSEVPQNLSASRPQDRQFILSSKKLLLSDSGFYLCAWSLYNEQFFGPGTRLTVL.

The gene calls are TRBV7-2 and TRBJ2-5, with D tentatively TRBD1 (6 bases). The CDR3 contains 15 residues. Per germline, CDR1 SGHTA and CDR2 FQGNSA. V lost 2 bases and J 2 bases, leaving 12 bases between the germline ends. The CDR3 loop is CASSLTVDRQETQYF. CDR3 in DNA: TGTGCCAGCAGCTTAACTGTCGACAGGCAAGAGACCCAGTACTTC.

V usage is TRBV30 and J usage is TRBJ2-1, with D perhaps TRBD1 (6 bases). The CDR3 is 15 residues long. The ends were cut back, 0 bases at V and 5 bases at J, with 14 bases in the middle. Germline V gives CDR1 GTSNPN, CDR2 SVGIG (reference sequence). CDR3 residues: CAWSVLAGDDNEQFF. The CDR3 coding sequence is TGTGCCTGGAGTGTTCTGGCAGGGGATGACAATGAGCAGTTCTTC.

The chain carries TRBV19 and TRBJ1-4, with TRBD1 matching 9 bases. Germline values: CDR1 LNHDA, CDR2 SQIVND (reference sequence). J was trimmed by 4 bases and V by 5 bases; bases with no gene match: 8. The length of the CDR3 is 16 residues. The CDR3 reads CASSVKPGQGNEKLFF. As DNA, the CDR3 is TGTGCCAGTAGTGTTAAACCGGGACAGGGTAATGAAAAACTGTTTTTT.

This clone was counted at least ten times. This chain connects TRBV12-3 or TRBV12-4 to TRBJ2-7; 9 bases fit TRBD1. Trimming took 5 bases from V and 6 from J; bases not matched to a gene: 5. This CDR3 has 13 residues. CDR3 region: CASSPRTGAEQYF. In nucleotides, the CDR3 is TGTGCCAGCAGTCCACGGACAGGGGCCGAGCAGTACTTC.

The rearrangement joins TRBV9 to TRBJ1-3, with D uncertain. V was trimmed by 4 bases and J by 2 bases, leaving 13 bases between them. There are 15 residues in the CDR3. Germline V gene data show CDR1 as SGDLS and CDR2 as YYNGEE. The CDR3 nucleotides are TGTGCCAGCAGCCTCTCTGCGGGTACTGGAAACACCATATATTTT. Its translation: CASSLSAGTGNTIYF.

A few counts support this clone. The V and J genes are TRBV30 and TRBJ2-7; D is ambiguous. The CDR3 is 14 amino acids. V shed 2 bases and J shed 0 bases, with 11 bases lying between them. Germline V CDR1 and CDR2: GTSNPN, SVGIG (reference sequence). CDR3 in amino acids: CAWSRLLSSYEQYF. The CDR3 bases are TGTGCCTGGAGTAGATTGCTGAGCTCCTACGAGCAGTACTTC.

The CDR3 here is CASSYELAGAAQYF. DNA of the CDR3: TGTGCCAGCAGTTACGAACTAGCGGGGGCGGCGCAGTATTTT. The V and J genes are TRBV6-5 and TRBJ2-3; 11 nucleotides align to TRBD2. Losses at the gene ends were 2 bases for V and 10 bases for J; bases not matched to a gene: 5. Germline-derived CDR1 and CDR2 are MNHEY and SVGAGI. The CDR3 runs 14 residues.

The chain combines TRBV11-2 with TRBJ1-4; D is possibly TRBD1 (6 bases). In germline, CDR1 is SGHAT, CDR2 FQNNGV. The V end lost 6 bases, the J end lost 5 bases, and 13 bases lay between the germline ends. This CDR3 has 14 residues. CDR3 in amino acids: CASSRYRVNEKLFF. The CDR3 nucleotides are TGTGCCAGCAGTCGCTACAGGGTCAATGAAAAACTGTTTTTT.

V is TRBV18 and J is TRBJ1-6; TRBD1 matches at 9 bases. Germline CDR1 and CDR2: KGHSH and LQKENI. The CDR3 extends over 17 amino acids. J was trimmed by 7 bases and V by 6 bases; bases with no gene match: 13. The CDR3 here is CASSRGTGPNQNSPLHF. The CDR3 nucleotides are TGTGCCAGCTCCCGTGGGACAGGGCCGAACCAGAATTCACCCCTCCACTTT.

The gene calls are TRBV2 and TRBJ2-5; tentative D call: TRBD2 (5 bases). Germline-derived CDR1 and CDR2 are SNHLY and FYNNEI. The V gene lost 4 bases and the J gene lost 1 base, with 10 bases spanning the gap. The CDR3 sequence is 14 residues long. The CDR3 region is CASSVWAGQETQYF. For the CDR3, the DNA is TGTGCCAGCAGTGTATGGGCGGGCCAAGAGACCCAGTACTTC.

This clone was detected only once. This chain links TRBV25-1 with TRBJ2-7; D unresolved. The CDR3 runs 13 residues. Trimming pared 4 bases from V and 2 bases from J, leaving 9 bases between. The germline V gene has CDR1 MGHDK and CDR2 SYGVNS. The CDR3 protein is CASSGADAYEQYF. CDR3 in DNA: TGTGCCAGCAGTGGGGCCGATGCCTACGAGCAGTACTTC.

The V gene is TRBV15, the J gene TRBJ2-4; 10 bases line up with TRBD1. Germline lookup yields CDR1 LNHNV and CDR2 YYDKDF (reference sequence). The CDR3 covers 15 residues. The ends lost 3 bases at V and 11 bases at J; junction bases unmatched: 10. The CDR3 coding sequence is TGTGCCACCAGCAGCCTCGGGGGACAGGGGAAAGTTCAGTACTTC. Protein: CATSSLGGQGKVQYF. Based on the CDR3 plus reference TRBV15 and TRBJ2-4, the full variable domain is DAMVIQNPRYQVTQFGKPVTLSCSQTLNHNVMYWYQQKSSQAPKLLFHYYDKDFNNEADTPDNFQSRRPNTSFCFLDIRSPGLGDTAMYLCATSSLGGQGKVQYFGAGTRLSVL.

This clone was counted between two and nine times. The chain has TRBV4-3 and TRBJ2-6; a possible D gene is TRBD2 (5 bases). V was clipped by 4 bases and J by 0 bases, with 7 bases between them. Germline CDR1 LGHNA, CDR2 YSLEER. This CDR3 region has 15 residues. The CDR3 loop reads CASSRTGSGANVLTF. The CDR3 region has the DNA TGCGCCAGCAGCCGGACTGGCTCTGGGGCCAACGTCCTGACTTTC.

This chain links TRBV3-1 (or the pseudogene TRBV3-2) with TRBJ1-4; D is perhaps TRBD1 (6 bases). In germline, CDR1 is LGHDT, CDR2 YNNKEL (reference sequence). This CDR3 contains 17 residues. Trimming removed 4 bases from V and 2 bases from J, with 17 bases in between. In DNA, the CDR3 is TGTGCCAGCAGCCCGAAAGGGGGGACTAAGACTAATGAAAAACTGTTTTTT. It codes for CASSPKGGTKTNEKLFF.

The CDR3 reads CASSLGLGSPYNSPLHF. CDR3 nucleotides: TGTGCCAGCAGCTTAGGTCTTGGCTCGCCCTATAATTCACCCCTCCACTTT. J is TRBJ1-6 and V is TRBV7-9; D remains ambiguous. V was trimmed by 1 base and J by 2 bases, leaving 12 bases between them. CDR1 SEHNR and CDR2 FQNEAQ come from the germline V gene (reference sequence). This CDR3 is built from 17 residues. Variable domain in full (rest from reference TRBV7-9 and TRBJ1-6): DTGVSQNPRHKITKRGQNVTFRCDPISEHNRLYWYRQTLGQGPEFLTYFQNEAQLEKSRLLSDRFSAERPKGSFSTLEIQRTEQGDSAMYLCASSLGLGSPYNSPLHFGNGTRLTVT.

Here the CDR3 reads CASRPSGGSYNSPLHF. CDR3 in DNA: TGTGCCAGCAGACCGTCAGGGGGCTCCTATAATTCACCCCTCCACTTT. The chain joins TRBV7-2 to TRBJ1-6, with TRBD1 identical over 7 bases. The ends lost 6 bases at V and 0 bases at J; junction bases unmatched: 5. The germline gives CDR1 SGHTA, CDR2 FQGNSA. The CDR3 loop spans 16 amino acids.

V is TRBV19 and J is TRBJ2-1, with D perhaps TRBD2 (6 bases). CDR1 LNHDA and CDR2 SQIVND come from the germline V gene (reference sequence). Trimming removed 5 bases from V and 7 bases from J, with 18 bases in between. This CDR3 contains 15 residues. The CDR3 bases are TGTGCCAGTAGTCCTGTGGGGAGGATGGAAAATGAGCAGTTCTTC. The encoded protein is CASSPVGRMENEQFF.